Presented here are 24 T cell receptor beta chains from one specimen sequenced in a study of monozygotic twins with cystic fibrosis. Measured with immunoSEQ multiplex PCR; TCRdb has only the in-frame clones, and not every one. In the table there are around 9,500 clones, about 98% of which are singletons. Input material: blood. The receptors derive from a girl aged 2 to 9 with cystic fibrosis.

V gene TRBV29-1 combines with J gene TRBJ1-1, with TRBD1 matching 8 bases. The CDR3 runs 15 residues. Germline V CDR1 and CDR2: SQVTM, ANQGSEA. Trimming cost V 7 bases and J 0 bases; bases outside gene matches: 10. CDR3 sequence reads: CSARQGWGMNTEAFF. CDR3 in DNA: TGCAGCGCGAGACAGGGGTGGGGGATGAACACTGAAGCTTTCTTT.

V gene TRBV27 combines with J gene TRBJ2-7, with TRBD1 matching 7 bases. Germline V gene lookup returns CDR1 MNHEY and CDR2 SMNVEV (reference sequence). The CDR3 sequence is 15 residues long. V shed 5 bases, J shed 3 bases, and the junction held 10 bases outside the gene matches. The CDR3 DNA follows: TGTGCCAGCAGTCAGGGGGTGGGAAGCGACTACGAGCAGTACTTC. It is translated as CASSQGVGSDYEQYF.

The CDR3 coding sequence is TGTGCCAGCACCCCGGCGGGCACAGATACGCAGTATTTT. This sequence encodes CASTPAGTDTQYF. This chain uses TRBV6-6 with TRBJ2-3; D uncertain. The CDR3 totals 13 residues. Germline V CDR1 and CDR2: MNHNY, SVGAGI (reference sequence). Trimming pared 7 bases from V and 1 base from J, leaving 9 bases between.

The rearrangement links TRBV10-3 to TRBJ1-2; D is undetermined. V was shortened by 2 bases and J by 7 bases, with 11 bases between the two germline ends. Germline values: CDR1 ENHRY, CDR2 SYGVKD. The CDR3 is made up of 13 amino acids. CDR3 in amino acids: CAISEGHGFGYTF. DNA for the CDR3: TGTGCCATCAGTGAGGGCCACGGTTTTGGCTACACCTTC.

For the CDR3, the DNA is TGTGCCAGCAGTTTAAAAGGGAAGGGCTATGGCTACACCTTC. Its protein product is CASSLKGKGYGYTF. The chain has TRBV27 and TRBJ1-2, with D hard to call. V was shortened by 2 bases and J by 4 bases, with 11 bases between the two germline ends. Germline CDR1 MNHEY, CDR2 SMNVEV (reference sequence). The CDR3 is 14 amino acids.

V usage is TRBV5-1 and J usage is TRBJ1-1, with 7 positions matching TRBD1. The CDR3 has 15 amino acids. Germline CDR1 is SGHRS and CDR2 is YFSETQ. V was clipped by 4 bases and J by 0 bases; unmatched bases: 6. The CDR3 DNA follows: TGCGCCAGCAGCCCTGGGACAGAGATGAACACTGAAGCTTTCTTT. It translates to CASSPGTEMNTEAFF.

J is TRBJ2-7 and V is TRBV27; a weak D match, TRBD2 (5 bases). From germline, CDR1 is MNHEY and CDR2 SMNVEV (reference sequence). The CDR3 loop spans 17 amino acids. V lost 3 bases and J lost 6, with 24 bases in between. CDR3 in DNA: TGTGCCAGCAGTTTTAGACGGGCCCATCGGGGTCTCTCCGAGCAGTACTTC. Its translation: CASSFRRAHRGLSEQYF.

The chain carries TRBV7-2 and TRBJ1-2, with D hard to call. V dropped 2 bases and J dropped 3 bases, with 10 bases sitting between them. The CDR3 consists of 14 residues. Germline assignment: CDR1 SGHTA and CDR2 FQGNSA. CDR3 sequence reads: CASSLLTDYYGYTF. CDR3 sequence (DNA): TGTGCCAGCAGCTTACTTACAGATTACTATGGCTACACCTTC.

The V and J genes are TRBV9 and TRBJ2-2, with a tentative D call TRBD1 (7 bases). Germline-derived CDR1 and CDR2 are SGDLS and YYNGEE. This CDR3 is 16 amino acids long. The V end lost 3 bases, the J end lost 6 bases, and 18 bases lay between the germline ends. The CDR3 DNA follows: TGTGCCAGCAGCGGAACGACAGGGAGGTTGTCCGGGGAGCTGTTTTTT. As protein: CASSGTTGRLSGELFF.

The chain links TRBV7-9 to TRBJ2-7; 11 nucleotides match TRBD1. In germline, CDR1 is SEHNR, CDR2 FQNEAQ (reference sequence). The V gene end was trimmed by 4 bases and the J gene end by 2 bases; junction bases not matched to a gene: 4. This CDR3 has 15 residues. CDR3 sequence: CASSSGDRGTYEQYF. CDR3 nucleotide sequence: TGTGCCAGCAGCTCGGGGGACAGGGGGACCTACGAGCAGTACTTC.

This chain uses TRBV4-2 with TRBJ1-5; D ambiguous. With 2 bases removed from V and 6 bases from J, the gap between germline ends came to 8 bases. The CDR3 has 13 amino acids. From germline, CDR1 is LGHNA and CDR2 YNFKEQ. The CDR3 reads CASSQTVFQPQHF. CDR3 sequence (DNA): TGTGCCAGCAGCCAAACGGTATTTCAGCCCCAGCATTTT.

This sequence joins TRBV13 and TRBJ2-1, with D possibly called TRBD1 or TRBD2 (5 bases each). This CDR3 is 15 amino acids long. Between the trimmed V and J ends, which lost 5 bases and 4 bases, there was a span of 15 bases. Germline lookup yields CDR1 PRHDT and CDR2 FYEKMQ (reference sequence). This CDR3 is CASSPWGIQYNEQFF. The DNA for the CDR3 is TGTGCCAGCAGCCCCTGGGGGATACAGTACAATGAGCAGTTCTTC.

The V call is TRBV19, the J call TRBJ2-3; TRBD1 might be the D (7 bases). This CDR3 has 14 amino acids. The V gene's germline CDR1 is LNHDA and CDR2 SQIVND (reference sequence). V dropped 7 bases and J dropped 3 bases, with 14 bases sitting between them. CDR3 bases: TGTGCCAGTACCTCAGGGGGGAGTACAGATACGCAGTATTTT. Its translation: CASTSGGSTDTQYF.

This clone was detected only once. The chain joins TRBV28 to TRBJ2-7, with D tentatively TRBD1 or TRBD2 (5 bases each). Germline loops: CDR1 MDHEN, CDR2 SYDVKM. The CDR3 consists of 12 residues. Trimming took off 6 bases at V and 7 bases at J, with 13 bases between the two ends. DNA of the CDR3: TGTGCCAGCAGCCTACAGGACTGGGAGCAGTACTTC. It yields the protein CASSLQDWEQYF. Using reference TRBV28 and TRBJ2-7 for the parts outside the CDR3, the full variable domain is DVKVTQSSRYLVKRTGEKVFLECVQDMDHENMFWYRQDPGLGLRLIYFSYDVKMKEKGDIPEGYSVSREKKERFSLILESASTNQTSMYLCASSLQDWEQYFGPGTRLTVT.

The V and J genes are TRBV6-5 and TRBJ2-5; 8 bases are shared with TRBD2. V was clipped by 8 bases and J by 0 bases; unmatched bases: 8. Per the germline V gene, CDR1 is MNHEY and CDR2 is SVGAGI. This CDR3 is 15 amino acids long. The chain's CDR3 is CASQPGLVHQETQYF. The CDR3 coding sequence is TGTGCCAGCCAGCCGGGACTAGTACACCAAGAGACCCAGTACTTC.

The CDR3 coding sequence is TGTGCCAGCAGAGGGGGGACGAACACTGAAGCTTTCTTT. It encodes CASRGGTNTEAFF. V gene TRBV11-2 combines with J gene TRBJ1-1, with TRBD1 as a possible D gene (6 bases). In germline, CDR1 is SGHAT, CDR2 FQNNGV. V shed 6 bases and J shed 1 base, with 9 bases lying between them. The CDR3 loop spans 13 amino acids. Supplemented by reference TRBV11-2 and TRBJ1-1, the full variable domain reads EAGVAQSPRYKIIEKRQSVAFWCNPISGHATLYWYQQILGQGPKLLIQFQNNGVVDDSQLPKDRFSAERLKGVDSTLKIQPAKLEDSAVYLCASRGGTNTEAFFGQGTRLTVV.

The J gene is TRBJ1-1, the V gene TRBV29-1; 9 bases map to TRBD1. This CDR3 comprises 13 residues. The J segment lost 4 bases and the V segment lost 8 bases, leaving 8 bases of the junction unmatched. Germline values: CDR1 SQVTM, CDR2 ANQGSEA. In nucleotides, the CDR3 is TGCAGCCTTAAACAGGGGGCGAGCACTGAAGCTTTCTTT. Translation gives CSLKQGASTEAFF.

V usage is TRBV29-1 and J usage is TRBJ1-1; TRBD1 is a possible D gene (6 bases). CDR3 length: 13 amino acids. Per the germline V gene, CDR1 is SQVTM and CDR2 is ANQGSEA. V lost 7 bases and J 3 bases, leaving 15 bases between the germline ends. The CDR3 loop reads CSAAQGTDTEAFF. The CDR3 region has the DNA TGCAGCGCCGCACAGGGAACAGACACTGAAGCTTTCTTT.

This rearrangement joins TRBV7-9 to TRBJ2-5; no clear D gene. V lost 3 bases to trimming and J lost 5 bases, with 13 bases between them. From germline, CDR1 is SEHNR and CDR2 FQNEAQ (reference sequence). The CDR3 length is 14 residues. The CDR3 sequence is CASSLRRVGETQYF. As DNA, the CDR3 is TGTGCCAGCAGCTTGAGAAGGGTCGGTGAGACCCAGTACTTC.

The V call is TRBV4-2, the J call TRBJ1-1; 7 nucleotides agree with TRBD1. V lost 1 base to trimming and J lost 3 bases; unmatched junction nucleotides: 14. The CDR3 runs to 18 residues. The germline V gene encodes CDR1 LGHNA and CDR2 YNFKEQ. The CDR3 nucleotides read TGTGCCAGCAGCCAAGGTGGGAGGGGGCCGTGGCTTGACACTGAAGCTTTCTTT. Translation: CASSQGGRGPWLDTEAFF.

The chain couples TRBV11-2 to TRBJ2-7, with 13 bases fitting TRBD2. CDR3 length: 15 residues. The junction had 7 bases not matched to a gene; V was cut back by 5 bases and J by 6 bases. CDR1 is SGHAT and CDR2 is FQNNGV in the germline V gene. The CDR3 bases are TGTGCCAGCAGCAACGGACTAGCGGGAGCCGGCGAGCAGTACTTC. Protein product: CASSNGLAGAGEQYF.

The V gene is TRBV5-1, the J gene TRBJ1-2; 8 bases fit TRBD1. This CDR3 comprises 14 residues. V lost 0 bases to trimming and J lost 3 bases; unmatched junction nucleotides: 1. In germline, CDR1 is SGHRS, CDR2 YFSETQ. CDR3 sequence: CASSLGQGHYGYTF. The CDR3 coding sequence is TGCGCCAGCAGCTTGGGACAGGGGCACTATGGCTACACCTTC. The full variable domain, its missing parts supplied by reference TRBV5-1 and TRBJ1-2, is KAGVTQTPRYLIKTRGQQVTLSCSPISGHRSVSWYQQTPGQGLQFLFEYFSETQRNKGNFPGRFSGRQFSNSRSEMNVSTLELGDSALYLCASSLGQGHYGYTFGSGTRLTVV.

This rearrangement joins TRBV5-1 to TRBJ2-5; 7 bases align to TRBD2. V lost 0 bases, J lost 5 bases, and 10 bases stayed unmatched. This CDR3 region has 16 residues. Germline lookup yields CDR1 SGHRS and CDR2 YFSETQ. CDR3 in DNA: TGCGCCAGCAGCTTGGACTTCCCAGCGGGACCGGAGACCCAGTACTTC. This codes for CASSLDFPAGPETQYF.

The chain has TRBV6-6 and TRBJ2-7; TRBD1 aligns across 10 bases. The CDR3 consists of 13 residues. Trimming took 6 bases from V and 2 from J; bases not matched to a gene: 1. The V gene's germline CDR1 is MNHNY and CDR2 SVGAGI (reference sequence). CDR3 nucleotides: TGTGCCAGCAGGGGGACAGGGGCCTACGAGCAGTACTTC. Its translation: CASRGTGAYEQYF.